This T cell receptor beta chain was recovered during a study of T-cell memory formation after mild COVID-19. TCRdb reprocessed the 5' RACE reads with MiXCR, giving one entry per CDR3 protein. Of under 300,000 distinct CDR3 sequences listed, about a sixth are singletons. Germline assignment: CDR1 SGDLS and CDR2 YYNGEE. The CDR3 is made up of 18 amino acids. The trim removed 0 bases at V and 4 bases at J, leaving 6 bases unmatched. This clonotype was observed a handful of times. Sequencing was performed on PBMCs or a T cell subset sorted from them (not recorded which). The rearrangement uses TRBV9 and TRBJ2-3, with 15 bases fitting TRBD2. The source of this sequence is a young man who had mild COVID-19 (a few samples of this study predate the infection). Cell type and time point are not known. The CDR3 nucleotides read TGTGCCAGCAGCGTAGTCGGACTAGCGGGGGGGCCCCCAGATACGCAGTATTTT. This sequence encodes CASSVVGLAGGPPDTQYF.